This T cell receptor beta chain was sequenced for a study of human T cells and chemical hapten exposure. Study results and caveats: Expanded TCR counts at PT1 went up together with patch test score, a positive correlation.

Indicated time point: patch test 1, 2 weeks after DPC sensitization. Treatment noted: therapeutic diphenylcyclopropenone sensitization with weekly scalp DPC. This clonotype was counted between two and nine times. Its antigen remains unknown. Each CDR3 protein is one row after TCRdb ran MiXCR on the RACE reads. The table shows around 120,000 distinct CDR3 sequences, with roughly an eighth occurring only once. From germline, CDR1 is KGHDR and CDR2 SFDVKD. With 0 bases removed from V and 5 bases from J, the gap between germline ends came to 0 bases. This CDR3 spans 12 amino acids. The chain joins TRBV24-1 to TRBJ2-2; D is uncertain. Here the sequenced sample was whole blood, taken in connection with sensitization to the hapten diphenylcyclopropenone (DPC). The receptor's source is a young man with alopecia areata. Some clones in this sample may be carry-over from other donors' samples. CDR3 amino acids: CATSDLTGELFF. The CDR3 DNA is TGTGCCACCAGTGATTTGACCGGGGAGCTGTTTTTT.